The source of this TCR beta chain is a study of blood T cell repertoires in COVID-19 (dated by TCRdb to the early 2020s). In the study overall: Collaborator samples came from the United States, Italy and Spain and covered acute and convalescent phases of COVID-19. A freely available public database, intended as a resource for researchers studying the immune response to SARS-CoV-2, is where the repertoires were released. The material from the prospective study consisted of cDNA or gDNA derived from T cells, B-cell-depleted T cells, or PBMCs. Sample metadata almost always included a de-identified subject ID, COVID-19 status, age in years and sex. HLA class I and class II types, where available, came from metadata supplied by the sample provider rather than from assay-based typing. Deeply sampled blood TCRbeta repertoires from subjects exposed to, actively infected with, or recovered from COVID-19 were included in the dataset. The samples were drawn from two sources: the first 160 participants of the ongoing ImmuneRACE study, and 1,000 to 1,500 subjects contributed by 6 global collaborators.

Whole blood was collected in K2EDTA tubes by collaborating institutions according to the institutions' own protocols. For TCRbeta analysis, collaborators shipped samples in one of three forms: frozen whole blood, isolated PBMCs, or DNA extracted from either of those sample types. The investigation overall reported the following: The quantity of clinical and demographic metadata differed by source and by participant and was supplied without curation.

V loses 8 bases, J loses 4 bases, and the germline ends lie 8 bases apart. The CDR3, cysteine through phenylalanine, is 11 amino acids long. Of the read, only the CDR3 DNA is kept; its 33 bases are in frame from base 1. CDR1 and CDR2 are read off the germline V gene as MDHEN and SYDVKM. TCRbeta CDR3 regions were amplified from genomic DNA by means of the immunoSEQ Assay, a bias-controlled multiplex PCR. From the authors' description of their analysis: Within the assay, amplification of reference gene primers was used to estimate how many nucleated cells each sample contained. To quantify the absolute abundance of each unique TCRbeta CDR3 rearrangement, sequence reads were collapsed and filtered. For each sample, productive Simpson clonality was calculated as the square root of Simpson's diversity index over productive rearrangements. The table was pulled from immuneACCESS by TCRdb, which kept in-frame rearrangements only. Such tables lose some clones; where checked, under half of the loss comes from unresolved V genes, and the rest has no known cause. That table is the source of V, J and clone size, and D and trimming were worked out from the DNA. This sample comprises 130,000 to 150,000 clones, 75% to 85% of them detected only once. 10% to 15% of the sample goes to the ten largest clones.

On this clone: Its antigen remains unidentified. No much larger clonotype is one base removed from it; base qualities were not supplied.

The source of this sequence is a man in his sixties with active or convalescent COVID-19. The rearrangement joined TRBV28 to TRBJ1-2; tentative D gene TRBD1, with 5 bases matching. Sequenced: peripheral blood. The CDR3 region has the sequence CASWTLYGYTF. The DNA sequence is TGTGCCAGCTGGACACTCTATGGCTACACCTTC.